The T cell receptor (beta chain) under discussion was sequenced for a study of identical twins. MiXCR, run by TCRdb on the 5' RACE reads, gives a single entry per CDR3 protein. Of 750,000 to 950,000 distinct CDR3 sequences listed, around 12% are singletons. The CDR3 sequence is 17 residues long. V shed 0 bases and J 0 bases; nucleotides not matched to a gene: 6. Germline values: CDR1 MGHRA, CDR2 YSYEKL. This clonotype was detected only a few times. The target antigen is unknown. General study findings and limits: Weaker excess sharing between twins was seen in beta out-of-frame sequences.

The same sample was also studied in work on yellow fever vaccine responses in identical twins. That paper states: Twins reportedly showed a vaccine T cell response that seemed partly convergent and partly personalized.

The origin of this receptor is a woman younger than 35 in good health. The chain couples TRBV4-1 to TRBJ2-3; 7 nucleotides align to TRBD2. The sequencing sample was made of PBMCs. The CDR3 DNA sequence: TGCGCCAGCAGCCAAGATTGGCAGCGGGGTAGCACAGATACGCAGTATTTT. Amino acid sequence: CASSQDWQRGSTDTQYF.